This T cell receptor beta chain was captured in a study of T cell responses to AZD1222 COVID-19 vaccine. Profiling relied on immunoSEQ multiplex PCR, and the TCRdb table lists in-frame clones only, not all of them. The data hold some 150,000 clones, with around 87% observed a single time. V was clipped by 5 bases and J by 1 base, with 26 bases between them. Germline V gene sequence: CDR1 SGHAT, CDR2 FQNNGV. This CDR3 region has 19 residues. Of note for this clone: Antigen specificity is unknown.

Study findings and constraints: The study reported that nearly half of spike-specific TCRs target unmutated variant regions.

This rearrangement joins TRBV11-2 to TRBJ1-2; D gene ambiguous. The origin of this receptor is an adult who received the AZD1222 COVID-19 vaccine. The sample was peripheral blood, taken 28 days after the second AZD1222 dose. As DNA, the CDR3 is TGTGCCAGCAGCCAGAGGCCCCCGCAGGTGGCCCCTTATAACTATGGCTACACCTTC. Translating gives CASSQRPPQVAPYNYGYTF.